Below are 5 T cell receptor beta chains sequenced from a single sample in a study of shared clonotypes between healthy human individuals. Sequenced by immunoSEQ multiplex PCR; TCRdb stores in-frame clones only, minus some. Of fewer than 1 million clones listed, approximately 97% were seen once; the top ten hold about 0.22%. Selected positively for CCR7 and CD45RO-negative, naive CD8 cells excluded terminally differentiated effector memory CD45RA+ cells. Sequenced material: naive CD8+ T cells sorted from blood. These receptors all come from a young man in good health.

The rearrangement uses TRBV7-3 and TRBJ2-1; D remains unclear. Germline lookup yields CDR1 SGHTA and CDR2 FQGTGA. This CDR3 comprises 14 residues. V was trimmed by 5 bases and J by 9 bases, leaving 17 bases between them. The CDR3 coding sequence is TGTGCCAGCAGCCCCGCGCCAGAGGCCGGTGAGCAGTTCTTC. Amino acid sequence: CASSPAPEAGEQFF.

CDR3 coding DNA: TGCAGCGTTGGGCGGGGAGTTCGGACAGATACGCAGTATTTT. Protein: CSVGRGVRTDTQYF. The chain couples TRBV29-1 to TRBJ2-3, with TRBD2 as a possible D gene (6 bases). The CDR3 is 14 residues long. Germline CDR1 is SQVTM and CDR2 is ANQGSEA. The V gene lost 4 bases and the J gene lost 3 bases, with 14 bases spanning the gap.

The chain joins TRBV19 to TRBJ1-1; tentative D call: TRBD1 (5 bases). The V and J ends lost 8 bases and 0 bases respectively, with 16 bases between them. From germline, CDR1 is LNHDA and CDR2 SQIVND (reference sequence). The CDR3 spans 15 residues. CDR3 protein: CASSPGVGVNTEAFF. In DNA form, the CDR3 reads TGTGCCAGTTCCCCGGGGGTAGGTGTGAACACTGAAGCTTTCTTT. The variable domain in full, with the rest retrieved from reference TRBV19 and TRBJ1-1, is DGGITQSPKYLFRKEGQNVTLSCEQNLNHDAMYWYRQDPGQGLRLIYYSQIVNDFQKGDIAEGYSVSREKKESFPLTVTSAQKNPTAFYLCASSPGVGVNTEAFFGQGTRLTVV.

This chain links TRBV18 with TRBJ2-1; 8 nucleotides align to TRBD1. The V segment lost 4 bases and the J segment 8 bases; nucleotides outside the gene matches: 7. The CDR3 sequence is 14 residues long. Germline CDR1 is KGHSH and CDR2 is LQKENI. The CDR3 nucleotides read TGTGCCAGCTCACAATTGCAGGGGGCGGATGAGCAGTTCTTC. Protein product: CASSQLQGADEQFF.

The chain has TRBV29-1 and TRBJ2-2; D may be TRBD1 (5 bases). Trimming cost V 3 bases and J 5 bases, with 13 bases left between them. The CDR3 length is 14 residues. Germline V CDR1 and CDR2: SQVTM, ANQGSEA. Written as DNA, the CDR3 is TGCAGCGTTGAGGGTTGGGGCCGGACCGGGGAGCTGTTTTTT. Its protein product is CSVEGWGRTGELFF.